Below, 32 T cell receptor beta chains from the same sample are listed, as sequenced in a study of blood T cell repertoires in COVID-19. Generated by immunoSEQ multiplex PCR, the TCRdb table keeps only in-frame clones and is missing some. The sample lists 150,000 or so clones, 85% to 90% occurring once. The sequencing input was peripheral blood. The receptors stem from a woman aged 40 to 50 with acute or convalescent COVID-19.

This sequence joins TRBV19 and TRBJ1-5; D might be TRBD1 (6 bases). The ends were cut back, 5 bases at V and 7 bases at J, with 12 bases in the middle. Germline CDR1 LNHDA, CDR2 SQIVND (reference sequence). The CDR3 totals 13 residues. The CDR3 DNA reads as TGTGCCAGTAGTGTGGGGGCTCGGCAGCCCCAGCATTTT. Translating gives CASSVGARQPQHF.

The chain recombines TRBV7-9 with TRBJ2-7; D uncertain. The CDR3 has 13 residues. CDR1 is SEHNR, CDR2 FQNEAQ, per germline (reference sequence). Trimming removed 1 base at V and 5 bases at J, with 9 bases between. The CDR3 here is CASSLGGRDEQYF. CDR3 sequence (DNA): TGTGCCAGCAGCTTAGGAGGTCGGGACGAGCAGTACTTC.

V is TRBV3-1 (or the pseudogene TRBV3-2) and J is TRBJ1-1; TRBD1 matches at 10 bases. Germline V gene data show CDR1 as LGHDT and CDR2 as YNNKEL (reference sequence). CDR3 length equals 15 residues. J lost 10 bases, V lost 0 bases, and 8 bases had no gene match. The CDR3 is CASSQDWQGQGSAFF. DNA for the CDR3: TGTGCCAGCAGCCAAGATTGGCAGGGACAGGGGTCAGCTTTCTTT.

J is TRBJ1-2 and V is TRBV5-6, with a possible D match to TRBD1 (5 bases). V lost 3 bases, J lost 1 base, and 7 bases lay in between. The CDR3 is 13 residues long. CDR1 and CDR2 from the germline V gene are SGHDT and YYEEEE. The CDR3 DNA is TGTGCCAGCAGCTCGGACATTAACTATGGCTACACCTTC. Translating gives CASSSDINYGYTF.

As DNA, the CDR3 is TGTGCCAGCAGCTCAGGGGGGCCAGGGCGTGGCTACACCTTC. Amino acids: CASSSGGPGRGYTF. The chain carries TRBV27 and TRBJ1-2; the match to TRBD1 covers 7 bases. With 6 bases clipped from V and 7 bases from J, the junction kept 11 bases outside the gene matches. The germline V gene has CDR1 MNHEY and CDR2 SMNVEV (reference sequence). This CDR3 is 14 amino acids long.

V gene TRBV3-1 (or the pseudogene TRBV3-2) combines with J gene TRBJ1-1; D gene ambiguous. The length of the CDR3 is 15 residues. Germline V gene data show CDR1 as LGHDT and CDR2 as YNNKEL (reference sequence). Trimming left V 1 base short and J 5 bases short, with 14 bases between. CDR3 nucleotide sequence: TGTGCCAGCAGCCAAGTTCGGAATACGAGGACTGAAGCTTTCTTT. Translation: CASSQVRNTRTEAFF.

Written as DNA, the CDR3 is TGTGCCAGCAGCTCTCTAGCGGGGTTCGAGGATGAGCAGTTCTTC. Amino acid sequence: CASSSLAGFEDEQFF. The J gene is TRBJ2-1, the V gene TRBV11-2; TRBD2 aligns across 9 bases. V lost 4 bases, J lost 8 bases, and 9 bases stayed unmatched. The CDR3 extends over 15 amino acids. CDR1 SGHAT and CDR2 FQNNGV come from the germline V gene.

This rearrangement joins TRBV5-1 to TRBJ2-3; 7 bases agree with TRBD1. The J segment lost 2 bases and the V segment lost 1 base, leaving 7 bases of the junction unmatched. Germline assignment: CDR1 SGHRS and CDR2 YFSETQ. The CDR3 is 16 residues long. The CDR3 is CASSLFGQENTDTQYF. The CDR3, as DNA: TGCGCCAGCAGCTTGTTCGGACAGGAAAACACAGATACGCAGTATTTT.

The genes are TRBV5-1 and TRBJ2-3, with D perhaps TRBD2 (5 bases). This CDR3 is 13 amino acids long. Trimming removed 7 bases from V and 0 bases from J, with 9 bases in between. Germline lookup yields CDR1 SGHRS and CDR2 YFSETQ. CDR3 loop: CASGLPSTDTQYF. The CDR3, as DNA: TGCGCCAGCGGACTCCCTAGCACAGATACGCAGTATTTT.

V usage is TRBV6-6 and J usage is TRBJ1-3, with D hard to call. V was shortened by 5 bases and J by 0 bases, with 14 bases between the two germline ends. The CDR3 is 16 residues long. In germline, CDR1 is MNHNY, CDR2 SVGAGI (reference sequence). The CDR3 is CASSKLTLNSGNTIYF. In DNA form, the CDR3 reads TGTGCCAGCAGTAAACTCACCCTAAACTCTGGAAACACCATATATTTT.

V and J are TRBV7-2 and TRBJ1-5, with D possibly matching TRBD1 (6 bases). This CDR3 comprises 15 residues. Looked up from germline, CDR1 is SGHTA and CDR2 is FQGNSA. Trimming left V 4 bases short and J 4 bases short, with 14 bases between. CDR3 DNA: TGTGCCAGCAGCTCCGGGGGGCGGGATAATCAGCCCCAGCATTTT. The encoded protein is CASSSGGRDNQPQHF.

The V call is TRBV27, the J call TRBJ1-1, with D perhaps matching TRBD1 (5 bases). Germline CDR1 is MNHEY and CDR2 is SMNVEV (reference sequence). This CDR3 spans 14 amino acids. Trimming took off 6 bases at V and 1 base at J, with 12 bases between the two ends. The CDR3 coding sequence is TGTGCCAGCAGGTCTGGGGGGACGAACACTGAAGCTTTCTTT. It yields the protein CASRSGGTNTEAFF.

V is TRBV19 and J is TRBJ1-2; 10 positions match TRBD1. The CDR3 is 19 amino acids. CDR1 and CDR2 (germline): LNHDA, SQIVND (reference sequence). V was clipped by 2 bases and J by 0 bases; unmatched bases: 12. DNA of the CDR3: TGTGCCAGTAGTATATCACGACAGGGGGCATTGAGAGCTAACTATGGCTACACCTTC. Protein: CASSISRQGALRANYGYTF.

This sequence joins TRBV27 and TRBJ2-1, with TRBD2 matching over 12 bases. V was pared by 0 bases and J by 9 bases, with 6 bases of the junction left unmatched. CDR3 length equals 16 residues. Germline V gives CDR1 MNHEY, CDR2 SMNVEV (reference sequence). CDR3 sequence: CASSLSSTSGRTEQFF. CDR3 sequence (DNA): TGTGCCAGCAGTTTATCGTCTACTAGCGGGAGGACTGAGCAGTTCTTC.

This sequence joins TRBV7-9 and TRBJ1-5; TRBD1 aligns across 8 bases. V was clipped by 1 base and J by 2 bases; unmatched bases: 7. In germline, CDR1 is SEHNR, CDR2 FQNEAQ (reference sequence). CDR3 length: 17 amino acids. The CDR3 region is CASSLGGSGQGNQPQHF. CDR3 nucleotide sequence: TGTGCCAGCAGCTTAGGGGGGTCGGGACAGGGCAATCAGCCCCAGCATTTT.

V is TRBV9 and J is TRBJ1-1; no clear D gene. This CDR3 comprises 13 residues. Germline-derived CDR1 and CDR2 are SGDLS and YYNGEE. V lost 2 bases, J lost 5 bases, and 10 bases lay in between. Here the CDR3 DNA reads TGTGCCAGCAGCGTGTCCCGGGAGACTGAAGCTTTCTTT. Translation gives CASSVSRETEAFF.

CDR3 amino acids: CASSFYRRNEQFF. In nucleotides, the CDR3 is TGTGCCAGCAGTTTCTACCGGAGGAATGAGCAGTTCTTC. The chain has TRBV28 and TRBJ2-1; perhaps TRBD2 as D (5 bases). This CDR3 comprises 13 residues. V lost 3 bases and J 7 bases, leaving 10 bases between the germline ends. CDR1 MDHEN and CDR2 SYDVKM come from the germline V gene. The whole variable domain, remainder taken from reference TRBV28 and TRBJ2-1, is DVKVTQSSRYLVKRTGEKVFLECVQDMDHENMFWYRQDPGLGLRLIYFSYDVKMKEKGDIPEGYSVSREKKERFSLILESASTNQTSMYLCASSFYRRNEQFFGPGTRLTVL.

The chain carries TRBV7-8 and TRBJ2-1; a weak D match, TRBD2 (6 bases). V gave up 7 bases and J gave up 5 bases, with 18 bases separating them. The CDR3 sequence is 15 residues long. Germline V gene sequence: CDR1 SGHVS, CDR2 FQNEAQ. In DNA form, the CDR3 reads TGTGCCAGCACCCCCACGGGACTCGGAGACAATGAGCAGTTCTTC. It encodes CASTPTGLGDNEQFF.

The V gene is TRBV28, the J gene TRBJ1-5; D unclear. Trimming shortened V by 3 bases and J by 7 bases, and 19 bases separated the two germline ends. CDR1 is MDHEN and CDR2 is SYDVKM in the germline V gene. The CDR3 runs to 16 residues. CDR3 sequence: CASSLSLVLTGQPQHF. The CDR3 nucleotides are TGTGCCAGCAGTTTGAGTCTCGTTCTTACGGGGCAGCCCCAGCATTTT. The variable domain in full, with the rest retrieved from reference TRBV28 and TRBJ1-5, is DVKVTQSSRYLVKRTGEKVFLECVQDMDHENMFWYRQDPGLGLRLIYFSYDVKMKEKGDIPEGYSVSREKKERFSLILESASTNQTSMYLCASSLSLVLTGQPQHFGDGTRLSIL.

The chain uses TRBV19 and TRBJ1-5; possibly TRBD1 for D (5 bases). Germline V gene data show CDR1 as LNHDA and CDR2 as SQIVND (reference sequence). The CDR3 is 19 residues long. Trimming cost V 2 bases and J 1 base, with 21 bases left between them. The CDR3 spells CASSILGGGTGASNQPQHF. The DNA for the CDR3 is TGTGCCAGTAGTATATTGGGGGGGGGAACAGGCGCCAGCAATCAGCCCCAGCATTTT.

V gene TRBV3-1 (or the pseudogene TRBV3-2) combines with J gene TRBJ2-7, with D unclear. V shed 3 bases and J shed 3 bases, with 9 bases lying between them. Per germline, CDR1 LGHDT and CDR2 YNNKEL (reference sequence). There are 13 residues in the CDR3. CDR3: CASSQTESYEQYF. The CDR3 DNA reads as TGTGCCAGCAGCCAGACGGAGAGCTACGAGCAGTACTTC.

The rearrangement uses TRBV4-1 and TRBJ1-5; D is uncertain. This CDR3 comprises 15 residues. CDR1 is MGHRA, CDR2 YSYEKL, per germline. Trimming pared 2 bases from V and 1 base from J, leaving 9 bases between. For the CDR3, the DNA is TGCGCCAGCAGCCAACTAATACCAAGCAATCAGCCCCAGCATTTT. It is translated as CASSQLIPSNQPQHF.

This chain connects TRBV2 to TRBJ1-2; the match to TRBD1 covers 8 bases. This CDR3 spans 14 amino acids. Germline CDR1 SNHLY, CDR2 FYNNEI. Losses at the gene ends were 7 bases for V and 3 bases for J; bases not matched to a gene: 7. CDR3 in amino acids: CASTVDRVDYGYTF. CDR3 DNA: TGTGCCAGCACCGTGGACAGGGTGGACTATGGCTACACCTTC.

Here the CDR3 DNA reads TGTGCCAGCAGTTTGCCCGGGGAGGAAAAACTGTTTTTT. As protein: CASSLPGEEKLFF. The chain combines TRBV28 with TRBJ1-4; D unresolved. V lost 3 bases, J lost 8 bases, and 10 bases lay in between. From germline, CDR1 is MDHEN and CDR2 SYDVKM. The CDR3 has 13 residues.

The V call is TRBV6-5, the J call TRBJ1-1; D is perhaps TRBD1 (5 bases). This CDR3 contains 14 residues. Trimming stripped 6 bases from V and 5 bases from J, with 16 bases between. Germline V gene data show CDR1 as MNHEY and CDR2 as SVGAGI. The CDR3 here is CASSLFPGRTEAFF. As DNA, the CDR3 is TGTGCCAGCAGCCTTTTTCCAGGGAGGACTGAAGCTTTCTTT.

The V call is TRBV5-1, the J call TRBJ1-1; D may be TRBD1 (5 bases). In germline, CDR1 is SGHRS, CDR2 YFSETQ. Trimming took off 1 base at V and 6 bases at J, with 16 bases between the two ends. The CDR3 consists of 15 residues. The CDR3 sequence: CASSLQVRRGAEAFF. The CDR3 region has the DNA TGCGCCAGCAGCTTGCAAGTTCGACGGGGGGCTGAAGCTTTCTTT.

The genes are TRBV10-1 and TRBJ2-1, with D perhaps matching TRBD2 (5 bases). Per the germline V gene, CDR1 is WNHNN and CDR2 is SYGVQD (reference sequence). V was cut by 5 bases and J by 1 base, with 6 bases left in between. The CDR3 consists of 13 residues. The CDR3 protein is CASSPGSYNEQFF. Written as DNA, the CDR3 is TGCGCCAGCAGTCCGGGGTCCTACAATGAGCAGTTCTTC.

The chain has TRBV6-2 or TRBV6-3 and TRBJ2-1; D ambiguous. CDR1 and CDR2 (germline): MNHEY, SVGEGT. Trimming took 0 bases from V and 7 from J, leaving 19 bases between them. The CDR3 spans 17 residues. CDR3 amino acids: CASSYSTTTTDQNEQFF. In DNA, the CDR3 is TGTGCCAGCAGTTACTCCACGACGACAACAGACCAAAATGAGCAGTTCTTC.

This clone has only one observation. This chain joins TRBV18 and TRBJ2-6; the D gene is possibly TRBD1 (6 bases). Germline loops: CDR1 KGHSH, CDR2 LQKENI. This CDR3 is built from 16 residues. V gave up 4 bases and J gave up 1 base, with 11 bases separating them. The CDR3 nucleotides read TGTGCCAGCTCACTCGACAGGATGTCTGGGGCCAACGTCCTGACTTTC. This encodes CASSLDRMSGANVLTF.

The genes are TRBV3-1 (or the pseudogene TRBV3-2) and TRBJ1-4; TRBD1 might be the D (6 bases). CDR1 is LGHDT and CDR2 is YNNKEL in the germline V gene (reference sequence). The CDR3 is 16 residues long. The ends were cut back, 1 base at V and 4 bases at J, with 13 bases in the middle. The CDR3 spells CASSQGTGFLNEKLFF. The CDR3 nucleotides are TGTGCCAGCAGCCAAGGAACAGGGTTCCTTAATGAAAAACTGTTTTTT.

This clone has a single count. The J gene is TRBJ2-1, the V gene TRBV24-1, with 10 bases fitting TRBD1. In germline, CDR1 is KGHDR, CDR2 SFDVKD. V was clipped by 4 bases and J by 6 bases; unmatched bases: 8. The CDR3 length is 16 residues. The CDR3 region is CATSEPGTGAPNEQFF. Here the CDR3 DNA reads TGTGCCACCAGTGAGCCCGGGACAGGGGCGCCCAATGAGCAGTTCTTC.

The chain combines TRBV19 with TRBJ2-3; 10 nucleotides line up with TRBD2. Germline trimming cut 3 bases from V and 0 bases from J; bases unmatched to any gene: 15. Germline values: CDR1 LNHDA, CDR2 SQIVND (reference sequence). The CDR3 spans 20 residues. CDR3 amino acids: CASSIFPPSGGDHSTDTQYF. CDR3 bases: TGTGCCAGTAGTATTTTTCCCCCTAGCGGGGGAGACCATAGCACAGATACGCAGTATTTT.